These T cell receptor beta chains were read from a single sample in a study of shared clonotypes between healthy human individuals. The assay was immunoSEQ multiplex PCR, and TCRdb's table has in-frame clones only and misses some. The data contain over 2 million clones, over 85% of them singletons. What was sequenced was naive CD8+ T cells sorted from blood. The receptors were gathered from a man aged 18 to 35 in good health. Both conserved end residues are part of each CDR3. Each record gives: J gene, D gene, V gene, clone size, CDR3 protein, CDR3 DNA. A D gene is named only where the DNA matches it firmly. Only part of the rows carry a size: once, few, many, or a class if the clone is expanded.

TRBJ2-7,.,TRBV13,.,CASSKDYEQYF,TGTGCCAGCAGCAAAGATTACGAGCAGTACTTC
TRBJ2-2,.,TRBV6-5,once,CASSRTVNTGELFF,TGTGCCAGCAGTCGGACGGTTAACACCGGGGAGCTGTTTTTT
TRBJ2-2,.,TRBV10-1,.,CASSDKYRGSEELFF,TGCGCCAGCAGTGACAAGTATCGGGGTTCGGAGGAGCTGTTTTTT
TRBJ2-7,TRBD2,TRBV27,.,CASSHGGASYEQYF,TGTGCCAGCAGTCACGGGGGGGCCTCCTACGAGCAGTACTTC
TRBJ2-2,TRBD2,TRBV6-5,.,CASSYSRGESTGELFF,TGTGCCAGCAGTTACTCGCGGGGGGAGTCCACCGGGGAGCTGTTTTTT
TRBJ2-7,.,TRBV5-6,.,CASSPDSGSYEQYF,TGTGCCAGCAGCCCAGACAGTGGATCCTACGAGCAGTACTTC
TRBJ2-3,.,TRBV12-5,.,CASDNTGQSITDTQYF,TGTGCTAGTGACAACACCGGACAAAGCATCACAGATACGCAGTATTTT
TRBJ1-1,.,TRBV4-1,.,CASSQVIWAEAFF,TGCGCCAGCAGCCAAGTAATCTGGGCTGAAGCTTTCTTT
TRBJ2-1,.,TRBV29-1,.,CSVEFEEGSYNEQFF,TGCAGCGTTGAATTCGAGGAGGGATCCTACAATGAGCAGTTCTTC
TRBJ2-7,TRBD2,TRBV4-1,.,CASSQRTSSPYEQYF,TGCGCCAGCAGCCAAAGGACTAGCAGCCCCTACGAGCAGTACTTC
TRBJ2-7,.,TRBV5-1,.,CASTQEPSYEQYF,TGCGCCAGCACCCAGGAGCCCTCCTACGAGCAGTACTTC
TRBJ2-7,.,TRBV27,.,CASSLASASYEQYF,TGTGCCAGCAGTTTAGCTAGCGCCTCCTACGAGCAGTACTTC
TRBJ2-4,.,TRBV18,.,CASSSLEGFQNIQYF,TGTGCCAGCTCATCCTTGGAGGGGTTCCAAAACATTCAGTACTTC
TRBJ2-7,TRBD1,TRBV6-1,.,CAALGTGLYEQYF,TGTGCCGCCCTGGGGACAGGGCTCTACGAGCAGTACTTC
TRBJ1-4,.,TRBV2,few,CASSPQTGRNEKLFF,TGTGCCAGCAGTCCCCAGACAGGACGTAATGAAAAACTGTTTTTT
TRBJ1-3,TRBD1,TRBV10-3,.,CAITGSAFGQGSANTIYF,TGTGCCATCACCGGGTCAGCTTTCGGACAGGGCTCTGCGAACACCATATATTTT
TRBJ1-5,.,TRBV4-1,.,CASSPEGQGDQPQHF,TGCGCCAGCAGCCCCGAGGGCCAGGGCGATCAGCCCCAGCATTTT
TRBJ1-1,.,TRBV4-1,.,CASSQVFGGMNTEAFF,TGCGCCAGCAGCCAAGTTTTCGGAGGAATGAACACTGAAGCTTTCTTT
TRBJ2-7,.,TRBV4-1,once,CASSQDRSSHYEQYF,TGCGCCAGCAGCCAAGATCGTAGCAGTCACTACGAGCAGTACTTC
TRBJ1-6,.,TRBV2,few,CASTASLNSPLHF,TGTGCCAGCACCGCTTCCCTTAATTCACCCCTCCACTTT
TRBJ2-1,TRBD2,TRBV5-6,.,CASSLGTSAYNEQFF,TGTGCCAGCAGCCTGGGGACTAGCGCCTACAATGAGCAGTTCTTC
TRBJ1-3,.,TRBV7-2,.,CASSPRFSGNTIYF,TGTGCCAGCAGCCCACGGTTCTCTGGAAACACCATATATTTT
TRBJ1-1,.,TRBV4-1,.,CASSQELTVEAFF,TGCGCCAGCAGCCAAGAGCTGACAGTAGAAGCTTTCTTT
TRBJ2-5,.,TRBV19,.,CASSIVRKETQYF,TGTGCCAGTAGTATAGTGAGGAAAGAGACCCAGTACTTC
TRBJ2-3,TRBD2,TRBV11-2,.,CASSFASRGTSGRGDTQYF,TGTGCCAGCAGCTTTGCCAGCCGAGGGACTAGCGGGAGGGGGGATACGCAGTATTTT
TRBJ1-2,.,TRBV9,.,CASSPIGTGGFGYTF,TGTGCCAGCAGCCCCATAGGGACGGGTGGGTTTGGCTACACCTTC
TRBJ1-1,.,TRBV19,once,CATRQAMNTEAFF,TGTGCCACTAGACAGGCGATGAACACTGAAGCTTTCTTT